Following are 2 T cell receptor beta chains from one sample sequenced in a study of T cells after yellow fever vaccination. Via MiXCR, TCRdb re-called the 5' RACE reads, giving one row per CDR3 protein. The sample shows about 300,000 distinct CDR3 sequences, less than 9.5% of them seen only once. Source: CD4+ T cells sorted from PBMCs, taken 5 days after the yellow fever booster vaccination. These receptors came from a man younger than 30 who received the YFV17D yellow fever vaccine.

The table lists this clonotype with many counts. The gene calls are TRBV5-1 and TRBJ1-2, with 12 bases aligning to TRBD1. This CDR3 has 14 amino acids. Per germline, CDR1 SGHRS and CDR2 YFSETQ. Germline trimming cut 4 bases from V and 7 bases from J; bases unmatched to any gene: 5. The chain's CDR3 is CASSEGQGARGYTF. As DNA, the CDR3 is TGCGCCAGCAGCGAGGGACAGGGGGCGCGTGGCTACACCTTC.

The CDR3 spells CAIRAGTEFWGTEAFF. As DNA, the CDR3 is TGTGCCATCAGAGCTGGGACAGAGTTTTGGGGCACTGAAGCTTTCTTT. The V call is TRBV10-3, the J call TRBJ1-1, with 7 nucleotides matching TRBD1. Trimming cost V 6 bases and J 4 bases; bases outside gene matches: 14. This CDR3 has 16 residues. Germline V gene sequence: CDR1 ENHRY, CDR2 SYGVKD.